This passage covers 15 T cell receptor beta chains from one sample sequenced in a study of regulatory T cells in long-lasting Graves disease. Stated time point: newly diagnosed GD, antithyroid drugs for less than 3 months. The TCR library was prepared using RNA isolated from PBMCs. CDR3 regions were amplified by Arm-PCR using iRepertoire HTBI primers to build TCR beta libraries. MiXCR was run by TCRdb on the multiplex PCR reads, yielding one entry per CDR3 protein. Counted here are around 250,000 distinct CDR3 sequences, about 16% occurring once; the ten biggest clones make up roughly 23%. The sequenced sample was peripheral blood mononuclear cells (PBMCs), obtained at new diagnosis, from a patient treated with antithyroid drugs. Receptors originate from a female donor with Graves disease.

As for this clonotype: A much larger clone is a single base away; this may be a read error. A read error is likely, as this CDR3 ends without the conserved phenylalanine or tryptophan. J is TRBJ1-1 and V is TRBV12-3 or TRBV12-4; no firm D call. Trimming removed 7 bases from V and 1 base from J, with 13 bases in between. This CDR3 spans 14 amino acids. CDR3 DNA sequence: TGTGCCAGCATGAGGGAACGGCGGAACACTGAAGCTTTCCTT. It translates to CASMRERRNTEAFL.

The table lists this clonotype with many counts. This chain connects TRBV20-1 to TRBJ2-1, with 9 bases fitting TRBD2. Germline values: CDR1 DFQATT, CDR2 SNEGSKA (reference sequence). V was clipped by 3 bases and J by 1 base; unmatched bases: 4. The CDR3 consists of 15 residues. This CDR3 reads CSASELAGSYNEQFF. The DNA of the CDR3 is TGCAGTGCTAGTGAACTAGCGGGTTCCTACAATGAGCAGTTCTTC.

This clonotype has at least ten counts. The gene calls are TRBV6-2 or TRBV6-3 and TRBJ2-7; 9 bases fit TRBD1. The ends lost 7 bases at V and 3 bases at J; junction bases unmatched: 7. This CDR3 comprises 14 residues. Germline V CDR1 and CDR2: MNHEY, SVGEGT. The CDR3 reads CASNEATGGYEQYF. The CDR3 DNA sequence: TGTGCCAGCAATGAGGCGACAGGGGGCTACGAGCAGTACTTC.

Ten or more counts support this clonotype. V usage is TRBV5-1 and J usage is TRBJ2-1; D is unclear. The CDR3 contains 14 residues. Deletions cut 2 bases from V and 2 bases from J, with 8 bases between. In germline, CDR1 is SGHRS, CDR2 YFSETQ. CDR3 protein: CASSFGATYNEQFF. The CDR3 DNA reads TGCGCCAGCAGCTTTGGTGCAACCTACAATGAGCAGTTCTTC.

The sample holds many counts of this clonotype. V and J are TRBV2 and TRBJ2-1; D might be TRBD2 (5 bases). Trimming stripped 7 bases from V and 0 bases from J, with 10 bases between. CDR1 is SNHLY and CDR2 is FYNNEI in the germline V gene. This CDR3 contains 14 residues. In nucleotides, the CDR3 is TGTGCCAGCATGAGTAGCGCCTCCTACAATGAGCAGTTCTTC. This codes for CASMSSASYNEQFF. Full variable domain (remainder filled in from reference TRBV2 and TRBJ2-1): EPEVTQTPSHQVTQMGQEVILRCVPISNHLYFYWYRQILGQKVEFLVSFYNNEISEKSEIFDDQFSVERPDGSNFTLKIRSTKLEDSAMYFCASMSSASYNEQFFGPGTRLTVL.

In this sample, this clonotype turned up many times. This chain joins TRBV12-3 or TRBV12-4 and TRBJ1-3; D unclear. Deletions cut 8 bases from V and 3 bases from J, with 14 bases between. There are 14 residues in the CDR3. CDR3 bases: TGTGCCAGCGCGGTCGAGGAGTTTGGAAACACCATATATTTT. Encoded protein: CASAVEEFGNTIYF.

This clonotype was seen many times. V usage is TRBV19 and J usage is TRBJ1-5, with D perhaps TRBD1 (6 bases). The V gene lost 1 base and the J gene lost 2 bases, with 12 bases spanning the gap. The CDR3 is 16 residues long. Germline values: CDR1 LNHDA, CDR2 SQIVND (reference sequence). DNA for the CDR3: TGTGCCAGTAGTATAGTCGGGGGGCGGCGCAATCAGCCCCAGCATTTT. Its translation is CASSIVGGRRNQPQHF.

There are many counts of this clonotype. The CDR3 DNA sequence: TGTGCCAGCAGTCCCGTGGGTGGGGGCAATGAGCAGTTCTTC. Translated, it gives CASSPVGGGNEQFF. The chain recombines TRBV6-4 with TRBJ2-1, with D perhaps matching TRBD1 or TRBD2 (5 bases each). The CDR3 is 14 amino acids. Per germline, CDR1 MRHNA and CDR2 SNTAGT. V gave up 5 bases and J gave up 6 bases, with 14 bases separating them.

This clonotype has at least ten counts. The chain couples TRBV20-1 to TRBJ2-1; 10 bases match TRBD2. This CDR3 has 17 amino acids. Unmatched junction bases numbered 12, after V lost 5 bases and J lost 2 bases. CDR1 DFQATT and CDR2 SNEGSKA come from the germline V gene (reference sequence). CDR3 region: CSAPRTSGGGPYNEQFF. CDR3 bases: TGCAGTGCTCCCCGGACTAGCGGAGGGGGTCCCTACAATGAGCAGTTCTTC.

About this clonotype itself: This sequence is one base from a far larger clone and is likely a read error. As DNA, the CDR3 is TGTGCCAGCAGTGCCCCCGGGACAGGGGACCACGAGCAGTACTTC. It specifies CASSAPGTGDHEQYF. The chain recombines TRBV2 with TRBJ2-7; 10 positions agree with TRBD1. In germline, CDR1 is SNHLY, CDR2 FYNNEI. This CDR3 is built from 15 residues. The V and J ends lost 4 bases and 5 bases, in that order; junction bases with no gene match: 8.

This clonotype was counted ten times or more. CDR3 amino acids: CASSDLGDSRSYNEQFF. In DNA, the CDR3 is TGTGCCAGCTCTGACCTAGGGGACTCACGCTCTTACAATGAGCAGTTCTTC. The rearrangement links TRBV18 to TRBJ2-1, with D possibly matching TRBD2 (6 bases). CDR3 length equals 17 residues. Per germline, CDR1 KGHSH and CDR2 LQKENI. Trimming pared 6 bases from V and 4 bases from J, leaving 22 bases between.

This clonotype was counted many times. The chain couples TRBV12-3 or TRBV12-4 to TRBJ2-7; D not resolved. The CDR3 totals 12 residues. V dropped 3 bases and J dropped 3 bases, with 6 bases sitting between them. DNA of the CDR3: TGTGCCAGCAGTTTCCTCGACTACGAGCAGTACTTC. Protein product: CASSFLDYEQYF.

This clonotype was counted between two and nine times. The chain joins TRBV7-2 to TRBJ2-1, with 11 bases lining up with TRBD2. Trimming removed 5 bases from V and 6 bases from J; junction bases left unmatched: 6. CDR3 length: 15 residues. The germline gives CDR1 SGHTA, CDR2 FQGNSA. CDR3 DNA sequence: TGTGCCAGCAGCGCACTAGCGGGAGTTCTCAATGAGCAGTTCTTC. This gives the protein CASSALAGVLNEQFF.

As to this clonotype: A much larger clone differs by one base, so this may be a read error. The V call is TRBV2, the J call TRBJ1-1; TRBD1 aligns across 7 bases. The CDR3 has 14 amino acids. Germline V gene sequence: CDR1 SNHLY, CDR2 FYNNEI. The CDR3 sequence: CARSDEGARTEAFF. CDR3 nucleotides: TGTGCCCGCAGTGACGAGGGGGCGCGGACTGAAGCTTTCTTT.

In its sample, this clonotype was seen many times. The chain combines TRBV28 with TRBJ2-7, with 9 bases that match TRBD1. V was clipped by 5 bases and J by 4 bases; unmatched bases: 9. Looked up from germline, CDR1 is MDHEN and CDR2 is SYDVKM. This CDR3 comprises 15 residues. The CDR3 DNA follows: TGTGCCAGCAGTGCAACCGGGACAGGGAAATACGAGCAGTACTTC. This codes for CASSATGTGKYEQYF.